A single sample is the source of the 31 T cell receptor beta chains below, sequenced in a study of Graves' ophthalmopathy and Graves' hyperthyroidism. Amplification of the TCR beta CDR3 regions used RNA transcripts (as template). Investigators did first-round RT-PCR with HTBI primers, then second-round multiplex PCR. Each CDR3 protein gets one entry after TCRdb re-called the multiplex PCR reads with MiXCR. The sample consists of around 1,000,000 distinct CDR3 sequences, around a third of them appearing once. The source material was peripheral blood or thyroid tissue (not recorded which). Receptors were obtained from an adult man with Graves' hyperthyroidism.

V usage is TRBV6-2 or TRBV6-3 and J usage is TRBJ1-2, with TRBD1 matching 7 bases. This CDR3 has 13 amino acids. V shed 8 bases, J shed 7 bases, and the junction held 10 bases outside the gene matches. Germline V CDR1 and CDR2: MNHEY, SVGEGT. The CDR3, as DNA: TGTGCCAGCCGAACGACAGGGAATAGTGGCTACACCTTC. This encodes CASRTTGNSGYTF.

Comments on this clonotype: A much larger clone lies a single base off, so this may be a read error. V gene TRBV4-1 combines with J gene TRBJ1-5; no firm D call. Per germline, CDR1 MGHRA and CDR2 YSYEKL. Trimming removed 1 base from V and 7 bases from J, with 11 bases in between. The CDR3 extends over 14 amino acids. The CDR3 sequence is CASSQGRFEQPQHF. CDR3 nucleotides: TGCGCCAGCAGCCAAGGACGATTCGAGCAGCCCCAGCATTTT.

In its sample, this clonotype was seen a few times. The chain couples TRBV12-3 or TRBV12-4 to TRBJ2-7; 9 bases match TRBD2. The CDR3 is made up of 15 amino acids. V shed 4 bases, J shed 0 bases, and the junction held 4 bases outside the gene matches. Here the CDR3 reads CASSSERGASYEQYF. CDR3 nucleotide sequence: TGTGCCAGCAGTTCTGAGCGGGGGGCCTCCTACGAGCAGTACTTC.

Worth noting for this clonotype: A read error may produce the germline difference seen at one junction end. The chain links TRBV10-3 to TRBJ1-4; the D gene is possibly TRBD1 (5 bases). This CDR3 spans 15 amino acids. Germline CDR1 and CDR2: ENHRY and SYGVKD. The CDR3 DNA follows: TGTGCCATCAATCGGGGCCCAGCAACGAATGAAAAACTGTTTTTT. It codes for CAINRGPATNEKLFF.

About this clonotype: A clone one base away is much larger, so this may be a read error. CDR3 sequence: CSVEDATSGSYERYF. DNA for the CDR3: TGCAGCGTTGAAGATGCTACTAGCGGCTCCTACGAGCGGTACTTC. The V call is TRBV29-1, the J call TRBJ2-7, with 8 bases fitting TRBD2. Germline-derived CDR1 and CDR2 are SQVTM and ANQGSEA. CDR3 length: 15 amino acids.

This clonotype was seen at least ten times. The chain joins TRBV9 to TRBJ1-2, with D possibly TRBD1 on 6 matching bases. V was shortened by 2 bases and J by 0 bases, with 17 bases between the two germline ends. The CDR3 runs 17 residues. Per germline, CDR1 SGDLS and CDR2 YYNGEE. The CDR3 is CASSVGTRGRANYGYTF. The DNA of the CDR3 is TGTGCCAGCAGCGTCGGGACCAGGGGTAGAGCTAACTATGGCTACACCTTC.

The chain is built from TRBV13 and TRBJ2-7; TRBD2 matches at 11 bases. The trim removed 0 bases at V and 5 bases at J, leaving 3 bases unmatched. The CDR3 covers 15 residues. Germline loops: CDR1 PRHDT, CDR2 FYEKMQ (reference sequence). CDR3 loop: CASSLGPGLADEQYF. CDR3 nucleotide sequence: TGTGCCAGCAGCTTAGGGCCGGGACTAGCGGACGAGCAGTACTTC.

This clonotype came up many times. The chain is built from TRBV29-1 and TRBJ2-3; the match to TRBD2 covers 9 bases. Looked up from germline, CDR1 is SQVTM and CDR2 is ANQGSEA. The V segment lost 0 bases and the J segment 0 bases; nucleotides outside the gene matches: 7. CDR3 length: 17 residues. The DNA for the CDR3 is TGCAGCGTTGAAGATCCCTTAGCGGGGGCTAGCACAGATACGCAGTATTTT. This sequence encodes CSVEDPLAGASTDTQYF.

The chain links TRBV27 to TRBJ2-2, with a possible D match to TRBD1 (6 bases). This CDR3 comprises 15 residues. Looked up from germline, CDR1 is MNHEY and CDR2 is SMNVEV (reference sequence). V was cut by 4 bases and J by 8 bases, with 17 bases left in between. CDR3: CASSSKVRGLGELFF. CDR3 bases: TGTGCCAGCAGTTCCAAAGTCAGGGGTTTGGGGGAGCTGTTTTTT.

CDR3 residues: CASSTRQGLNSPLHF. In DNA, the CDR3 is TGTGCCAGCAGCACCAGACAGGGGCTAAATTCACCCCTCCACTTT. The J gene is TRBJ1-6, the V gene TRBV2; 8 bases line up with TRBD1. The trim removed 6 bases at V and 7 bases at J, leaving 8 bases unmatched. Germline values: CDR1 SNHLY, CDR2 FYNNEI. The CDR3 spans 15 residues.

The chain joins TRBV27 to TRBJ1-1, with TRBD1 identical over 7 bases. The CDR3 has 13 amino acids. Per germline, CDR1 MNHEY and CDR2 SMNVEV (reference sequence). V gave up 7 bases and J gave up 5 bases; unmatched junction bases: 7. The CDR3 region has the DNA TGTGCCAGCACGGCAGGGGGAAGGACTGAAGCTTTCTTT. It codes for CASTAGGRTEAFF.

Comments on this clonotype: This could be a read error, since a much larger clone is one nucleotide away. CDR3 sequence: CASRRFEGDPSYEQYF. For the CDR3, the DNA is TGTGCCAGCAGACGTTTTGAAGGGGACCCGTCCTACGAGCAGTACTTC. This rearrangement joins TRBV7-9 to TRBJ2-7; either TRBD1 or TRBD2 may fit D (5 bases each). CDR1 SEHNR and CDR2 FQNEAQ come from the germline V gene (reference sequence). There are 16 residues in the CDR3. The V end lost 6 bases, the J end lost 1 base, and 19 bases lay between the germline ends.

This clonotype was found many times. V is TRBV2 and J is TRBJ1-5, with 8 positions matching TRBD1. The V gene's germline CDR1 is SNHLY and CDR2 FYNNEI. The CDR3 spans 14 residues. The V gene end was trimmed by 6 bases and the J gene end by 3 bases; junction bases not matched to a gene: 4. The CDR3 bases are TGTGCCAGCAGGAGGGGACAGGCCAATCAGCCCCAGCATTTT. It translates to CASRRGQANQPQHF. Variable domain in full (rest from reference TRBV2 and TRBJ1-5): EPEVTQTPSHQVTQMGQEVILRCVPISNHLYFYWYRQILGQKVEFLVSFYNNEISEKSEIFDDQFSVERPDGSNFTLKIRSTKLEDSAMYFCASRRGQANQPQHFGDGTRLSIL.

This clonotype has ten or more counts. The chain uses TRBV7-8 and TRBJ2-2; TRBD1 matches at 7 bases. V lost 4 bases to trimming and J lost 3 bases; unmatched junction nucleotides: 8. The germline V gene has CDR1 SGHVS and CDR2 FQNEAQ. This CDR3 is 16 amino acids long. The CDR3 region is CASSSHRGTYTGELFF. CDR3 bases: TGTGCCAGCAGCTCTCACAGGGGCACGTACACCGGGGAGCTGTTTTTT.

This clonotype was seen a few times. Its ends do not fully match the called genes, so a read error is possible. This CDR3 is CSARDSGISNSNRPQHF. The CDR3 coding sequence is TGCAGTGCTAGAGATTCCGGGATTTCCAATAGCAATCGGCCCCAGCATTTT. V and J are TRBV20-1 and TRBJ1-5; D is unresolved. The CDR3 has 17 amino acids. Germline CDR1 reads DFQATT; CDR2 reads SNEGSKA (reference sequence).

There are a few counts of this clonotype. The chain has TRBV30 and TRBJ1-5; D remains unclear. This CDR3 has 13 residues. Germline V gives CDR1 GTSNPN, CDR2 SVGIG (reference sequence). V gave up 2 bases and J gave up 2 bases, with 7 bases separating them. The CDR3, as DNA: TGTGCCTGGAGTTGGAGTGGCAATCAGCCCCAGCATTTT. It codes for CAWSWSGNQPQHF.

The chain carries TRBV29-1 and TRBJ2-2; 12 bases match TRBD2. This CDR3 is 16 amino acids long. The junction had 8 bases not matched to a gene; V was cut back by 4 bases and J by 5 bases. CDR1 and CDR2 from the germline V gene are SQVTM and ANQGSEA. CDR3 DNA: TGCAGCGTTGCGGGACTAGCGGGCGCCTGGACCGGGGAGCTGTTTTTT. Its translation is CSVAGLAGAWTGELFF.

The V and J genes are TRBV13 and TRBJ1-1, with 11 bases identical to TRBD1. Germline CDR1 reads PRHDT; CDR2 reads FYEKMQ (reference sequence). The V gene end was trimmed by 5 bases and the J gene end by 0 bases; junction bases not matched to a gene: 8. The CDR3 totals 17 residues. The CDR3 reads CASSPRTGGRMNTEAFF. The CDR3, as DNA: TGTGCCAGCAGCCCCCGGACAGGGGGCCGGATGAACACTGAAGCTTTCTTT.

The rearrangement joins TRBV5-1 to TRBJ2-6, with a tentative D call TRBD2 (5 bases). Germline CDR1 SGHRS, CDR2 YFSETQ. The CDR3 has 16 residues. The V end lost 4 bases, the J end lost 4 bases, and 15 bases lay between the germline ends. In DNA form, the CDR3 reads TGCGCCAGCAGCCCGGGGAACTCGAACGGGGCCAACGTCCTGACTTTC. The encoded protein is CASSPGNSNGANVLTF.

Remarks on this clonotype: No conserved phenylalanine or tryptophan is present at the end of the CDR3, so a read error is the likely explanation. The limits of the CDR3 on the DNA are not certain, so only TCRdb's listed CDR3 is given. V gene TRBV10-3 combines with J gene TRBJ2-5; the table names TRBD1, a call not compared with the DNA. CDR1 and CDR2 (germline): ENHRY, SYGVKD. Inclusive of both ends, the CDR3 amounts to 16 amino acids. The CDR3 loop reads CAISESRTEGGYTFGS.

This clonotype was seen once. This chain joins TRBV7-9 and TRBJ1-4; D perhaps matches TRBD1 (5 bases). Germline CDR1 reads SEHNR; CDR2 reads FQNEAQ (reference sequence). Deletions cut 4 bases from V and 8 bases from J, with 17 bases between. The CDR3 length is 15 residues. The CDR3 loop is CASSWFPGLEEKLFF. The DNA of the CDR3 is TGTGCCAGCAGCTGGTTCCCAGGGTTGGAAGAAAAACTGTTTTTT.

This clonotype was observed at least ten times. The chain couples TRBV25-1 to TRBJ1-4; D ambiguous. Germline assignment: CDR1 MGHDK and CDR2 SYGVNS. Deletions cut 5 bases from V and 8 bases from J, with 12 bases between. The CDR3 extends over 13 amino acids. The CDR3 DNA is TGTGCCAGCAGTTTCGGGGTGTCGGAAAAACTGTTTTTT. It is translated as CASSFGVSEKLFF.

The rearrangement links TRBV6-5 to TRBJ2-2; 9 bases fit TRBD1. V gave up 0 bases and J gave up 2 bases; unmatched junction bases: 7. Germline CDR1 MNHEY, CDR2 SVGAGI. This CDR3 is 18 amino acids long. In nucleotides, the CDR3 is TGTGCCAGCAGTTACTCGGGGAAGGGACAGGGAAACACCGGGGAGCTGTTTTTT. Translation gives CASSYSGKGQGNTGELFF.

The J gene is TRBJ2-7, the V gene TRBV12-3 or TRBV12-4, with a weak D call TRBD1 (6 bases). The CDR3 runs to 15 residues. V gave up 3 bases and J gave up 5 bases, with 17 bases separating them. The CDR3 region is CASSFLQGSLDEQYF. For the CDR3, the DNA is TGTGCCAGCAGTTTCCTCCAGGGGAGCCTAGACGAGCAGTACTTC.

Ten or more counts support this clonotype. V and J are TRBV6-5 and TRBJ2-5; 10 nucleotides agree with TRBD1. From germline, CDR1 is MNHEY and CDR2 SVGAGI. The V gene end was trimmed by 6 bases and the J gene end by 1 base; junction bases not matched to a gene: 2. The CDR3 is made up of 14 amino acids. CDR3 sequence: CASRRTGGQETQYF. The CDR3 nucleotides are TGTGCCAGCAGAAGGACAGGGGGCCAAGAGACCCAGTACTTC.

This clonotype was seen many times. The CDR3 protein is CASSEPQGAAFF. The CDR3 coding sequence is TGTGCCAGCAGTGAACCACAGGGTGCCGCTTTCTTT. The chain combines TRBV2 with TRBJ1-1, with D possibly being TRBD1 (6 bases). Germline lookup yields CDR1 SNHLY and CDR2 FYNNEI. V was clipped by 2 bases and J by 11 bases, with 12 bases between them. The CDR3 contains 12 residues.

There are a few counts of this clonotype. The chain carries TRBV29-1 and TRBJ2-5; perhaps D is TRBD1 or TRBD2 (7 bases each). The ends were cut back, 3 bases at V and 5 bases at J, with 13 bases in the middle. Germline V CDR1 and CDR2: SQVTM, ANQGSEA. CDR3 length: 13 amino acids. CDR3 coding DNA: TGCAGCGTTGAGGGAGGGGGACAGGAGACCCAGTACTTC. Translated: CSVEGGGQETQYF.

On this clonotype itself: One end of the junction fails to match germline, which may point to a read error. The CDR3 region is CARSFQASYEQYF. CDR3 coding DNA: TGTGCCAGGAGTTTCCAAGCTTCCTACGAGCAGTACTTC. This chain uses TRBV27 with TRBJ2-5, with D hard to call. The J call may be in error: the DNA end matches TRBJ2-7 better. The CDR3 runs to 13 residues. CDR1 is MNHEY and CDR2 is SMNVEV in the germline V gene (reference sequence).

Concerning this clonotype itself: This may arise from a read error, as a much more abundant clone is one base away. This chain's CDR3 is CAGSLSPNPYNSPLHF. CDR3 coding DNA: TGTGCCGGCAGTTTGAGTCCTAACCCTTATAATTCACCCCTCCACTTT. The V and J genes are TRBV12-3 or TRBV12-4 and TRBJ1-6; D gene unclear. The CDR3 totals 16 residues.

Ten or more counts support this clonotype. The chain recombines TRBV29-1 with TRBJ2-2; tentatively, D is TRBD1 or TRBD2 (5 bases each). CDR3 length: 14 residues. Trimming removed 6 bases at V and 6 bases at J, with 17 bases between. Germline-derived CDR1 and CDR2 are SQVTM and ANQGSEA. The CDR3 nucleotides are TGCAGCGTGGACCAACCCGGGGCAGCCGGGGAGCTGTTTTTT. Translating it yields CSVDQPGAAGELFF.

This clonotype has at least ten counts. This chain connects TRBV20-1 to TRBJ1-4; D is ambiguous. The CDR3 length is 11 residues. Germline V gene sequence: CDR1 DFQATT, CDR2 SNEGSKA (reference sequence). CDR3 residues: CRAGNGKKLFF. The CDR3 region has the DNA TGCAGGGCAGGAAACGGGAAGAAACTGTTTTTT.